This T cell receptor (beta chain) was captured in a study of cytomegalovirus exposure and HLA in healthy donors. The study ran its PCR with 60 Vbeta and 13 Jbeta primers. Using immunoSEQ multiplex PCR, the repertoire was profiled, and TCRdb retains in-frame clones only, with some absent. The sample holds some 200,000 clones, 75% to 85% seen once. In regard to this clone: As yet, its antigen is unknown.

Study-level points and caveats: It was confirmed in vitro that a few of the CMV-associated chains were specific for CMV antigens.

This CDR3 is built from 16 residues. Germline CDR1 SGHVS, CDR2 FNYEAQ. Trimming left V 2 bases short and J 10 bases short, with 21 bases between. Sequencing used PBMCs. The clonotype originates from a woman aged 40 to 49 in good health and CMV-seronegative. V usage is TRBV7-6 and J usage is TRBJ2-1, with D possibly matching TRBD1 (5 bases). CDR3 nucleotide sequence: TGTGCCAGCAGCTTACGTGCCCTGACAGAGGCTAGGGAGCAGTTCTTC. Protein sequence: CASSLRALTEAREQFF.